The text below deals with one T cell receptor (beta chain). The antigen is not known. The data were taken from a study of radiotherapy plus CTLA-4 blockade in lung cancer. The repertoire was sequenced with immunoSEQ multiplex PCR; TCRdb's copy has only in-frame clones and lacks some. The data show about 120,000 clones, 78% seen once. Points from the study as a whole: Subsequent to radiotherapy plus ipilimumab, tumor-derived TCR clones underwent expansion in blood.

The J segment lost 3 bases and the V segment lost 3 bases, leaving 5 bases of the junction unmatched. Germline CDR1 is SGHDT and CDR2 is YYEEEE. This CDR3 is built from 16 residues. V is TRBV5-6 and J is TRBJ1-3; 11 bases fit TRBD1. The TCR comes from a human donor with non-small cell lung cancer who had a partial response to radiotherapy plus ipilimumab. Sample: peripheral blood, taken from a patient treated with radiotherapy plus ipilimumab. This CDR3 reads CASSSGQGVIGNTIYF. CDR3 DNA: TGTGCCAGCAGCTCGGGACAGGGGGTAATTGGAAACACCATATATTTT.